This T cell receptor beta chain originates from a study of shared clonotypes between healthy human individuals. Naive CD8 cells were CD45RO-negative, positively selected for CCR7, excluding terminally differentiated effector memory CD45RA+ cells. The CDR3 runs 15 residues. The germline V and J ends were trimmed by 7 bases and 5 bases, with 21 bases remaining between them. CDR1 and CDR2 (germline): MNHEY, SMNVEV (reference sequence). Sequencing was performed with immunoSEQ multiplex PCR; in TCRdb, only in-frame clones are kept and a portion is missing. The profile covers roughly 890,000 clones, with around 93% appearing a single time and 24% taken by the ten largest.

The specimen sequenced was naive CD8+ T cells sorted from blood. The receptor's source is a man aged 25 to 45 in good health. The V and J genes are TRBV27 and TRBJ2-7; a weak D match, TRBD1 (6 bases). The CDR3 sequence: CASTRTEGLIDEQYF. DNA for the CDR3: TGTGCCAGCACCAGGACAGAGGGGCTTATAGACGAGCAGTACTTC.